The 30 T cell receptor beta chains reported below all come from one sample, sequenced in a study of regulatory T cells in long-lasting Graves disease. Arm-PCR of CDR3 regions with iRepertoire HTBI primers generated TCR beta libraries. TCRdb recomputed calls from the multiplex PCR reads with MiXCR, one row per CDR3 protein. The repertoire holds around 450,000 distinct CDR3 sequences, 15% seen once, with over 15% in the top ten. As to time point: newly diagnosed GD, antithyroid drugs for less than 3 months. The TCR library used RNA extracted from PBMCs. These sequences were also reported in another study, on T cells in Graves' hyperthyroidism and ophthalmopathy.

Sequenced material: peripheral blood mononuclear cells (PBMCs), taken at new diagnosis, from a patient treated with antithyroid drugs. These receptor sequences come from a woman aged 25 to 39 with Graves disease.

This clonotype was recorded many times. The chain uses TRBV20-1 and TRBJ2-2; 7 bases are a match to TRBD1. This CDR3 comprises 14 residues. J was trimmed by 7 bases and V by 3 bases; bases with no gene match: 8. CDR1 and CDR2 (germline): DFQATT, SNEGSKA (reference sequence). The CDR3 reads CSASSEGDSGELFF. For the CDR3, the DNA is TGCAGTGCTAGTAGCGAAGGGGACAGCGGGGAGCTGTTTTTT.

There are many counts of this clonotype. V is TRBV2 and J is TRBJ2-7, with D hard to call. The CDR3 runs 13 residues. Looked up from germline, CDR1 is SNHLY and CDR2 is FYNNEI. Trimming pared 4 bases from V and 7 bases from J, leaving 14 bases between. In DNA, the CDR3 is TGTGCCAGCAGTGCCCGCCCCCCTGAAGAGCAGTACTTC. Protein: CASSARPPEEQYF.

The J gene is TRBJ2-5, the V gene TRBV6-1; 13 positions agree with TRBD2. In germline, CDR1 is MNHNS, CDR2 SASEGT. V was pared by 10 bases and J by 4 bases, with 3 bases of the junction left unmatched. The CDR3 extends over 13 amino acids. The CDR3: CATRTSGRETQYF. As DNA, the CDR3 is TGTGCCACCAGGACTAGCGGGAGAGAGACCCAGTACTTC.

The table lists this clonotype with many counts. The chain recombines TRBV7-3 with TRBJ2-3; TRBD1 aligns across 7 bases. The CDR3 spans 16 residues. Germline values: CDR1 SGHTA, CDR2 FQGTGA. J lost 0 bases, V lost 5 bases, and 8 bases had no gene match. CDR3 region: CASSQGQQTSTDTQYF. For the CDR3, the DNA is TGTGCCAGCAGCCAGGGACAGCAAACTAGCACAGATACGCAGTATTTT.

This clonotype occurred once. The rearrangement joins TRBV28 to TRBJ2-1; TRBD1 is a possible D gene (5 bases). The CDR3 spans 17 residues. CDR1 is MDHEN, CDR2 SYDVKM, per germline. V was pared by 6 bases and J by 9 bases, with 27 bases between. CDR3 in DNA: TGTGCCAGCAGCCATACCCAACTGACAATATCACAGGCTGAGCAGTTCTTC. Translated, it gives CASSHTQLTISQAEQFF.

This clonotype was picked up many times. The V and J genes are TRBV3-1 and TRBJ1-5; the match to TRBD1 covers 12 bases. V shed 3 bases, J shed 6 bases, and the junction held 3 bases outside the gene matches. This CDR3 has 15 residues. Germline CDR1 LGHDT, CDR2 YNNKEL (reference sequence). DNA for the CDR3: TGTGCCAGCAGCCAGGGGACAGGGGGCGGTCAGCCCCAGCATTTT. Residues: CASSQGTGGGQPQHF.

This sequence joins TRBV6-5 and TRBJ1-6; the D is unclear. This CDR3 comprises 13 residues. Germline CDR1 and CDR2: MNHEY and SVGAGI. V lost 0 bases and J lost 11, with 8 bases in between. This CDR3 is CASSYSGETPLHF. For the CDR3, the DNA is TGTGCCAGCAGTTACTCGGGAGAGACACCCCTCCACTTT.

This clonotype showed up just a few times. It may be a read error: a sequence one base away is much more abundant. The chain carries TRBV20-1 and TRBJ2-1; no clear D. The CDR3 loop spans 14 amino acids. Germline V gives CDR1 DFQATT, CDR2 SNEGSKA (reference sequence). CDR3 loop: CRAWNNFSYNEQFF. The CDR3 DNA reads as TGCAGGGCCTGGAACAATTTCTCCTACAATGAGCAGTTCTTC.

This clonotype was counted only a few times. This rearrangement joins TRBV5-1 to TRBJ2-2, with D perhaps matching TRBD2 (5 bases). With 1 base removed from V and 2 bases from J, the gap between germline ends came to 9 bases. The length of the CDR3 is 15 residues. CDR1 is SGHRS, CDR2 YFSETQ, per germline. The DNA of the CDR3 is TGCGCCAGCAGCTTGTACGAGGGAAACACCGGGGAGCTGTTTTTT. As protein: CASSLYEGNTGELFF.

This clonotype was seen ten or more times. The gene calls are TRBV30 and TRBJ1-2; 7 positions match TRBD1. After removal of 5 bases from V and 0 bases from J, the junction contained 6 bases not matched to a gene. Germline V gives CDR1 GTSNPN, CDR2 SVGIG (reference sequence). The CDR3 runs 14 residues. The CDR3 loop reads CAWDRVPSNYGYTF. CDR3 in DNA: TGTGCCTGGGACAGGGTACCCTCTAACTATGGCTACACCTTC. The full variable domain, rest sourced from reference TRBV30 and TRBJ1-2, is SQTIHQWPATLVQPVGSPLSLECTVEGTSNPNLYWYRQAAGRGLQLLFYSVGIGQISSEVPQNLSASRPQDRQFILSSKKLLLSDSGFYLCAWDRVPSNYGYTFGSGTRLTVV.

The V and J genes are TRBV24-1 and TRBJ2-6; 7 positions agree with TRBD1. CDR3 length: 15 residues. CDR1 is KGHDR, CDR2 SFDVKD, per germline. The V and J ends lost 5 bases and 5 bases, in that order; junction bases with no gene match: 5. The CDR3 DNA reads TGTGCCACCAGTGGGCAGGGGGTGAGGGCCAACGTCCTGACTTTC. As protein: CATSGQGVRANVLTF.

The chain has TRBV5-1 and TRBJ2-2, with no clear D. Germline loops: CDR1 SGHRS, CDR2 YFSETQ. Between the trimmed V and J ends, which lost 4 bases and 6 bases, there was a span of 7 bases. The CDR3 length is 12 residues. The DNA for the CDR3 is TGCGCCAGCAGCCAATTGTCCGGGGAGCTGTTTTTT. Amino acids: CASSQLSGELFF.

In its sample, this clonotype was seen a few times. This chain uses TRBV15 with TRBJ2-1, with 13 nucleotides matching TRBD2. The CDR3 has 19 residues. Germline V gene sequence: CDR1 LNHNV, CDR2 YYDKDF (reference sequence). V was pared by 1 base and J by 3 bases, with 9 bases of the junction left unmatched. The CDR3 sequence: CATSRVKGTSGKDYNEQFF. CDR3 nucleotide sequence: TGTGCCACCAGCAGAGTGAAGGGGACTAGCGGGAAGGACTACAATGAGCAGTTCTTC.

Ten or more counts support this clonotype. The rearrangement joins TRBV12-3 or TRBV12-4 to TRBJ1-1; D perhaps matches TRBD1 (5 bases). Trimming cost V 6 bases and J 4 bases, with 27 bases left between them. The CDR3 has 18 amino acids. CDR3: CASRNERGWGGGSTEAFF. The CDR3 region has the DNA TGTGCCAGCAGAAATGAGAGGGGTTGGGGGGGGGGGAGCACTGAAGCTTTCTTT.

Only a few counts were recorded for this clonotype. The chain recombines TRBV7-8 with TRBJ1-2, with D uncertain. Trimming stripped 1 base from V and 4 bases from J, with 7 bases between. The CDR3 extends over 13 amino acids. Germline V gene lookup returns CDR1 SGHVS and CDR2 FQNEAQ. CDR3 sequence (DNA): TGTGCCAGCAGCTTAGACGGACTCTATGGCTACACCTTC. It is translated as CASSLDGLYGYTF. The variable domain in full, with the rest retrieved from reference TRBV7-8 and TRBJ1-2, is GAGVSQSPRYKVAKRGQDVALRCDPISGHVSLFWYQQALGQGPEFLTYFQNEAQLDKSGLPSDRFFAERPEGSVSTLKIQRTQQEDSAVYLCASSLDGLYGYTFGSGTRLTVV.

The chain links TRBV25-1 to TRBJ1-6; D is unclear. The CDR3 spans 12 residues. The V gene's germline CDR1 is MGHDK and CDR2 SYGVNS. The V end was cut by 1 base, the J end by 10 bases, with 5 bases between. CDR3: CASSEWGSPLHF. As DNA, the CDR3 is TGTGCCAGCAGTGAATGGGGATCACCCCTCCACTTT.

This clonotype was observed a few times. The chain joins TRBV4-1 to TRBJ2-3; maybe TRBD2 (5 bases). Germline loops: CDR1 MGHRA, CDR2 YSYEKL. Trimming removed 4 bases from V and 4 bases from J, with 15 bases in between. The length of the CDR3 is 15 residues. The CDR3 nucleotides read TGCGCCAGCAGCCGTGGACTGCCTGGGGCAGATACGCAGTATTTT. Translated: CASSRGLPGADTQYF.

This clonotype was detected many times. The chain recombines TRBV28 with TRBJ2-3; D remains unclear. The V end lost 3 bases, the J end lost 2 bases, and 12 bases lay between the germline ends. Germline V gene sequence: CDR1 MDHEN, CDR2 SYDVKM. CDR3 length equals 15 residues. Written as DNA, the CDR3 is TGTGCCAGCAGTTTTTGGCCAGGCCTCACAGATACGCAGTATTTT. This translates into CASSFWPGLTDTQYF.

This clonotype has a count of ten or more. The chain uses TRBV10-3 and TRBJ2-7, with 10 bases matching TRBD1. This CDR3 has 13 residues. Germline CDR1 ENHRY, CDR2 SYGVKD. V was pared by 11 bases and J by 5 bases, with 9 bases of the junction left unmatched. For the CDR3, the DNA is TGTGCCTTAAGACCCGGGACAGGGGACGAGCAGTACTTC. This gives the protein CALRPGTGDEQYF.

The chain uses TRBV6-1 and TRBJ2-1; D is possibly TRBD1 (7 bases). CDR3 size: 14 residues. V gave up 7 bases and J gave up 5 bases, with 15 bases separating them. The V gene's germline CDR1 is MNHNS and CDR2 SASEGT. The CDR3 DNA sequence: TGTGCCAGCAAGGAGGGGGCCTGGGACAATGAGCAGTTCTTC. This sequence encodes CASKEGAWDNEQFF.

The V gene is TRBV7-2, the J gene TRBJ2-7; 12 bases line up with TRBD2. The CDR3 has 15 residues. Germline trimming cut 8 bases from V and 2 bases from J; bases unmatched to any gene: 7. The germline V gene encodes CDR1 SGHTA and CDR2 FQGNSA. The CDR3 loop is CASALSSGRAYEQYF. The CDR3 DNA follows: TGTGCCAGCGCCTTGTCTAGCGGGAGGGCCTACGAGCAGTACTTC.

V and J are TRBV29-1 and TRBJ2-5; 9 bases agree with TRBD2. CDR3 length equals 14 residues. The V and J ends lost 4 bases and 5 bases, in that order; junction bases with no gene match: 8. The V gene's germline CDR1 is SQVTM and CDR2 ANQGSEA. CDR3 nucleotide sequence: TGCAGCGTTGCCCGAGCGGGAGGTAGGGAGACCCAGTACTTC. Protein product: CSVARAGGRETQYF. Based on the CDR3 plus reference TRBV29-1 and TRBJ2-5, the full variable domain is SAVISQKPSRDICQRGTSLTIQCQVDSQVTMMFWYRQQPGQSLTLIATANQGSEATYESGFVIDKFPISRPNLTFSTLTVSNMSPEDSSIYLCSVARAGGRETQYFGPGTRLLVL.

This clonotype was counted a few times. The chain has TRBV6-5 and TRBJ2-1; D is undetermined. This CDR3 spans 12 amino acids. V lost 0 bases and J 10 bases, leaving 7 bases between the germline ends. In germline, CDR1 is MNHEY, CDR2 SVGAGI. The chain's CDR3 is CASSYSGREQFF. In DNA form, the CDR3 reads TGTGCCAGCAGTTACTCCGGGCGGGAGCAGTTCTTC.

The CDR3: CASSQEIAGGPRTGELFF. CDR3 bases: TGCGCCAGCAGCCAAGAGATAGCGGGAGGGCCCCGCACCGGGGAGCTGTTTTTT. The rearrangement uses TRBV4-1 and TRBJ2-2; 11 bases match TRBD2. J gave up 4 bases and V 0 bases, and 7 bases lay outside the gene matches. The CDR3 is made up of 18 amino acids. CDR1 is MGHRA and CDR2 is YSYEKL in the germline V gene.

This clonotype showed up many times. The chain joins TRBV7-9 to TRBJ2-7, with 7 positions matching TRBD2. CDR1 and CDR2 from the germline V gene are SEHNR and FQNEAQ (reference sequence). This CDR3 has 13 amino acids. Trimming took 8 bases from V and 2 from J; bases not matched to a gene: 6. CDR3: CASLGGQTYEQYF. The CDR3 nucleotides read TGTGCCAGCTTGGGAGGGCAGACCTACGAGCAGTACTTC.

The chain joins TRBV7-9 to TRBJ2-7; tentatively, D is TRBD1 or TRBD2 (5 bases each). The CDR3 has 16 amino acids. V lost 4 bases and J 6 bases, leaving 22 bases between the germline ends. Germline-derived CDR1 and CDR2 are SEHNR and FQNEAQ (reference sequence). CDR3 sequence: CASSYTSGTGWREQYF. For the CDR3, the DNA is TGTGCCAGCAGCTATACCTCCGGGACCGGGTGGCGCGAGCAGTACTTC.

Ten or more counts support this clonotype. This chain joins TRBV28 and TRBJ2-1; no definite D call. The CDR3 totals 11 residues. Per the germline V gene, CDR1 is MDHEN and CDR2 is SYDVKM. V lost 6 bases and J lost 9, with 9 bases in between. This CDR3 reads CASSLWAEQFF. The CDR3 DNA reads TGTGCCAGCAGCCTTTGGGCTGAGCAGTTCTTC.

This clonotype has at least ten counts. The chain links TRBV20-1 to TRBJ2-1; 15 positions match TRBD2. The CDR3 consists of 15 residues. CDR1 and CDR2 (germline): DFQATT, SNEGSKA (reference sequence). The ends lost 2 bases at V and 9 bases at J; junction bases unmatched: 5. The CDR3: CSARTGTSGRIEQFF. DNA for the CDR3: TGCAGTGCTAGAACCGGGACTAGCGGGAGGATTGAGCAGTTCTTC.

This clonotype was seen repeatedly, ten times or more. The chain is built from TRBV3-1 and TRBJ2-5; tentative D call: TRBD2 (7 bases). The V and J ends lost 2 bases and 2 bases respectively, with 12 bases between them. The CDR3 contains 15 residues. Germline assignment: CDR1 LGHDT and CDR2 YNNKEL (reference sequence). The CDR3 nucleotides read TGTGCCAGCAGCCAACCGGGGAGGGGGCAAGAGACCCAGTACTTC. Its translation: CASSQPGRGQETQYF.

This clonotype has only a few counts. J is TRBJ1-1 and V is TRBV30, with D hard to call. The length of the CDR3 is 13 residues. Trimming removed 3 bases at V and 2 bases at J, with 10 bases between. Germline V gene data show CDR1 as GTSNPN and CDR2 as SVGIG (reference sequence). In DNA form, the CDR3 reads TGTGCCTGGAGCTCCATTGGAAACACTGAAGCTTTCTTT. It translates to CAWSSIGNTEAFF.